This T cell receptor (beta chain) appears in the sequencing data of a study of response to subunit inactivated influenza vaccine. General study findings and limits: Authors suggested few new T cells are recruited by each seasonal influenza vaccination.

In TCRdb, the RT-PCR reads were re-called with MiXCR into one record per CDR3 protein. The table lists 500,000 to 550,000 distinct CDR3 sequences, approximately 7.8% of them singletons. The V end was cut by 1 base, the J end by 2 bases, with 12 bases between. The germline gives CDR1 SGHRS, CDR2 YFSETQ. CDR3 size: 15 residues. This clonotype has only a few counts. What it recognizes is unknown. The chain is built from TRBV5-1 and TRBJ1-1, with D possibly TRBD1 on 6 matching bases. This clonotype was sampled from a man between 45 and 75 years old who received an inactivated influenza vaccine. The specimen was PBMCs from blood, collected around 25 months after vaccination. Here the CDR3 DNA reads TGCGCCAGCAGCTTGACAGGGTCGGGTAACACTGAAGCTTTCTTT. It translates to CASSLTGSGNTEAFF. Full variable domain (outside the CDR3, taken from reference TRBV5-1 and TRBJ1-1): KAGVTQTPRYLIKTRGQQVTLSCSPISGHRSVSWYQQTPGQGLQFLFEYFSETQRNKGNFPGRFSGRQFSNSRSEMNVSTLELGDSALYLCASSLTGSGNTEAFFGQGTRLTVV.